These 7 T cell receptor beta chains originate from one sample sequenced in a study of T cell changes during pregnancy in multiple sclerosis. Clones were read by immunoSEQ multiplex PCR, and TCRdb kept only the in-frame ones, dropping some. The profile shows 75,000 to 95,000 clones, around 92% of them singletons. Sequencing used peripheral blood, obtained after pregnancy. The receptors were gathered from a female donor with multiple sclerosis, enrolled in a pregnancy study.

This chain connects TRBV18 to TRBJ2-1; possibly TRBD2 for D (6 bases). Trimming removed 5 bases at V and 7 bases at J, with 9 bases between. The germline V gene has CDR1 KGHSH and CDR2 LQKENI. This CDR3 is built from 12 residues. CDR3 DNA: TGTGCCAGCTCATTAGCGGAGAATGAGCAGTTCTTC. Residues: CASSLAENEQFF.

The chain recombines TRBV27 with TRBJ2-1; TRBD1 matches at 9 bases. The CDR3 runs 14 residues. After removal of 6 bases from V and 7 bases from J, the junction contained 7 bases not matched to a gene. The germline gives CDR1 MNHEY, CDR2 SMNVEV (reference sequence). CDR3 nucleotides: TGTGCCAGCAGGATACAGGGGGCGGGTAATGAGCAGTTCTTC. This sequence encodes CASRIQGAGNEQFF.

The V call is TRBV7-8, the J call TRBJ2-5; TRBD2 matches at 8 bases. V was pared by 4 bases and J by 2 bases, with 9 bases of the junction left unmatched. This CDR3 is 16 amino acids long. Germline V CDR1 and CDR2: SGHVS, FQNEAQ. In nucleotides, the CDR3 is TGTGCCAGCAGCTCCGGGACTAGTCAAATACAAGAGACCCAGTACTTC. Protein: CASSSGTSQIQETQYF.

The chain links TRBV6-5 to TRBJ1-1; D unclear. Between the trimmed V and J ends, which lost 0 bases and 5 bases, there was a span of 7 bases. There are 13 residues in the CDR3. The V gene's germline CDR1 is MNHEY and CDR2 SVGAGI. CDR3 in amino acids: CASSYSKRTEAFF. The CDR3 nucleotides read TGTGCCAGCAGTTACTCGAAGCGTACTGAAGCTTTCTTT.

The V and J genes are TRBV6-5 and TRBJ2-7, with 8 bases fitting TRBD1. This CDR3 is 14 amino acids long. J was trimmed by 3 bases and V by 4 bases; bases with no gene match: 5. From germline, CDR1 is MNHEY and CDR2 SVGAGI. The CDR3: CASSFEQGGYEQYF. The CDR3 bases are TGTGCCAGCAGTTTCGAACAGGGGGGCTACGAGCAGTACTTC.

This chain joins TRBV10-3 and TRBJ2-7; TRBD1 aligns across 12 bases. The ends lost 6 bases at V and 1 base at J; junction bases unmatched: 16. There are 19 residues in the CDR3. Germline V CDR1 and CDR2: ENHRY, SYGVKD. CDR3 DNA sequence: TGTGCCATCAGCGGCAATCCGGGACAGGGGGCCCTTAATTCCTACGAGCAGTACTTC. Protein product: CAISGNPGQGALNSYEQYF.

To note about this clone: The CDR3 end shows no conserved phenylalanine or tryptophan, and so a read error is likely. It is unclear where the CDR3 begins or ends on the DNA, so no DNA is shown, and the CDR3 is as TCRdb lists it. The chain has TRBV6-1 and TRBJ2-7; no DNA check was done on the table's D call, TRBD1. CDR1 and CDR2 from the germline V gene are MNHNS and SASEGT. The CDR3 length is 13 residues, termini included. The CDR3: CASSETGLTPLRI.